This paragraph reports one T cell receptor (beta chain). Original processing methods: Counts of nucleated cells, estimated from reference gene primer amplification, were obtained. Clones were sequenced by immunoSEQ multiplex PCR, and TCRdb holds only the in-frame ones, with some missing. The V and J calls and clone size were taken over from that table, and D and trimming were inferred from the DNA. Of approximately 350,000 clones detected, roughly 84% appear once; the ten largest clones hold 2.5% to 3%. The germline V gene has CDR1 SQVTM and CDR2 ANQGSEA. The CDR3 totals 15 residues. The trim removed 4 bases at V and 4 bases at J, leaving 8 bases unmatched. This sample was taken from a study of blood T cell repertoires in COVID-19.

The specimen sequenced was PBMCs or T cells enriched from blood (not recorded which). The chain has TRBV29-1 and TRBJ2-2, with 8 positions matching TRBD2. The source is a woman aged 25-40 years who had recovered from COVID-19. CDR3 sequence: CSVGRFAGGTGELFF. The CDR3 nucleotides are TGCAGCGTTGGACGCTTTGCGGGAGGCACCGGGGAGCTGTTTTTT.